A single sample is the source of the 13 T cell receptor beta chains below, sequenced in a study of radiotherapy plus CTLA-4 blockade in lung cancer. Only in-frame clones appear in the TCRdb table, and some are missing; sequencing was by immunoSEQ multiplex PCR. The sample yields roughly 24,000 clones, 77% seen once. Here the sequenced sample was peripheral blood, taken from a patient treated with radiotherapy plus ipilimumab. These receptors all stem from a human donor with non-small cell lung cancer that progressed on radiotherapy plus ipilimumab.

CDR3 DNA: TGTGCCAGCAGCCCCGGTGTCATTCAAGAGACCCAGTACTTC. Its translation is CASSPGVIQETQYF. V gene TRBV7-7 combines with J gene TRBJ2-5; D remains ambiguous. The CDR3 is made up of 14 amino acids. With 5 bases removed from V and 2 bases from J, the gap between germline ends came to 12 bases. Germline lookup yields CDR1 SSHAT and CDR2 FNYEAQ (reference sequence). The full variable domain, with the rest looked up from reference TRBV7-7 and TRBJ2-5, is GAGVSQSPRYKVTKRGQDVTLRCDPISSHATLYWYQQALGQGPEFLTYFNYEAQPDKSGLPSDRFSAERPEGSISTLTIQRTEQRDSAMYRCASSPGVIQETQYFGPGTRLLVL.

The chain combines TRBV28 with TRBJ2-7; 7 nucleotides agree with TRBD1. CDR1 MDHEN and CDR2 SYDVKM come from the germline V gene. The V gene end was trimmed by 3 bases and the J gene end by 4 bases; junction bases not matched to a gene: 9. The CDR3 runs to 15 residues. CDR3 nucleotide sequence: TGTGCCAGCAGTTTGCCCCGACAGGGTGATTACGAGCAGTACTTC. Protein: CASSLPRQGDYEQYF.

The J gene is TRBJ1-1, the V gene TRBV6-6; 11 nucleotides match TRBD1. The CDR3 extends over 13 amino acids. Germline V CDR1 and CDR2: MNHNY, SVGAGI (reference sequence). The V gene end was trimmed by 8 bases and the J gene end by 6 bases; junction bases not matched to a gene: 5. As DNA, the CDR3 is TGTGCCAGCCCCCCGGGACAGGGGGCTGAAGCTTTCTTT. Its protein product is CASPPGQGAEAFF.

J is TRBJ1-2 and V is TRBV7-3; TRBD1 agrees at 7 bases. The V gene's germline CDR1 is SGHTA and CDR2 FQGTGA. The CDR3 is 15 amino acids. With V trimmed by 1 base and J by 7 bases, 9 bases remained unmatched. The DNA of the CDR3 is TGTGCCAGCAGCTTAAATGAGGGGGCTGTGGGTGGCTACACCTTC. Protein product: CASSLNEGAVGGYTF.

V is TRBV4-3 and J is TRBJ1-4; D is possibly TRBD1 (5 bases). Trimming pared 0 bases from V and 8 bases from J, leaving 13 bases between. Germline values: CDR1 LGHNA, CDR2 YSLEER. The CDR3 runs 15 residues. The CDR3 DNA follows: TGCGCCAGCAGCCAAGATTCGTCGGGGGGAGAAAAACTGTTTTTT. It translates to CASSQDSSGGEKLFF.

This chain uses TRBV4-1 with TRBJ2-3, with D perhaps assigned TRBD1 or TRBD2 (6 bases each). The CDR3 is made up of 17 amino acids. CDR1 is MGHRA and CDR2 is YSYEKL in the germline V gene. Trimming shortened V by 4 bases and J by 0 bases, and 17 bases separated the two germline ends. The DNA for the CDR3 is TGCGCCAGCAGCCTCCATGGGGGCGGGGCTAGCACAGATACGCAGTATTTT. Amino acids: CASSLHGGGASTDTQYF.

This clone came up a few times. This chain uses TRBV28 with TRBJ2-3, with 7 nucleotides matching TRBD2. V dropped 3 bases and J dropped 0; count of bases not matched to a gene: 9. CDR1 is MDHEN, CDR2 SYDVKM, per germline. The CDR3 is 17 residues long. CDR3 loop: CASSFGVAGSSTDTQYF. DNA of the CDR3: TGTGCCAGCAGTTTTGGAGTAGCGGGTTCTAGCACAGATACGCAGTATTTT.

The chain joins TRBV11-2 to TRBJ2-3; 7 nucleotides match TRBD1. Germline V CDR1 and CDR2: SGHAT, FQNNGV. Germline trimming cut 0 bases from V and 6 bases from J; bases unmatched to any gene: 6. This CDR3 region has 15 residues. The CDR3: CASSLDLSGGDTQYF. CDR3 DNA: TGTGCCAGCAGCTTAGATCTTTCAGGGGGTGATACGCAGTATTTT.

V and J are TRBV19 and TRBJ1-2; D remains ambiguous. This CDR3 has 11 residues. CDR1 and CDR2 from the germline V gene are LNHDA and SQIVND (reference sequence). The germline V and J ends were trimmed by 10 bases and 5 bases, with 11 bases remaining between them. In DNA, the CDR3 is TGTGCCACTTGGGTCGAGTATGGCTACACCTTC. Translated: CATWVEYGYTF. The full variable domain, its missing parts supplied by reference TRBV19 and TRBJ1-2, is DGGITQSPKYLFRKEGQNVTLSCEQNLNHDAMYWYRQDPGQGLRLIYYSQIVNDFQKGDIAEGYSVSREKKESFPLTVTSAQKNPTAFYLCATWVEYGYTFGSGTRLTVV.

This chain connects TRBV7-9 to TRBJ1-2; D remains ambiguous. V shed 1 base and J shed 6 bases, with 6 bases lying between them. The length of the CDR3 is 12 residues. Germline CDR1 is SEHNR and CDR2 is FQNEAQ (reference sequence). For the CDR3, the DNA is TGTGCCAGCAGCTTAGTGGCGGATGGCTACACCTTC. Translating gives CASSLVADGYTF.

V usage is TRBV11-2 and J usage is TRBJ2-1; D perhaps matches TRBD2 (6 bases). The length of the CDR3 is 16 residues. The V gene lost 5 bases and the J gene lost 4 bases, with 18 bases spanning the gap. The V gene's germline CDR1 is SGHAT and CDR2 FQNNGV. This CDR3 is CASSPPGAGIYNEQFF. For the CDR3, the DNA is TGTGCCAGCAGCCCGCCCGGCGCGGGGATTTACAATGAGCAGTTCTTC.

This chain uses TRBV7-9 with TRBJ2-1, with TRBD1 matching over 8 bases. V lost 5 bases to trimming and J lost 5 bases; unmatched junction nucleotides: 2. Germline lookup yields CDR1 SEHNR and CDR2 FQNEAQ (reference sequence). The CDR3 loop spans 13 amino acids. CDR3: CASSGQGNNEQFF. The CDR3 DNA is TGTGCCAGCAGCGGACAGGGTAACAATGAGCAGTTCTTC.

In its sample, this clone was seen once. The rearrangement uses TRBV5-4 and TRBJ2-7, with TRBD1 identical over 9 bases. The CDR3 spans 14 residues. Germline V gene lookup returns CDR1 SGHNT and CDR2 YYREEE (reference sequence). V dropped 3 bases and J dropped 3; count of bases not matched to a gene: 4. CDR3 sequence reads: CASSSRDRDYEQYF. CDR3 nucleotide sequence: TGTGCCAGCAGCTCAAGGGACAGGGACTACGAGCAGTACTTC.